This T cell receptor (beta chain) was documented in a study of blood T cell repertoires in COVID-19. Study details: Specimens from acute and convalescent COVID-19 originated in the United States, Italy and Spain.

Germline CDR1 and CDR2: SEHNR and FQNEAQ (reference sequence). This CDR3 has 15 residues. V was trimmed by 7 bases and J by 4 bases, leaving 19 bases between them. The assay was immunoSEQ multiplex PCR, and TCRdb's table has in-frame clones only and misses some. The sample lists approximately 150,000 clones, roughly 80% occurring once. The chain is built from TRBV7-9 and TRBJ2-5; possible D gene TRBD2, 7 bases. This sequence originates from a man in his fifties with acute or convalescent COVID-19. Sample: peripheral blood. Here the CDR3 reads CASTPDGGPGETQYF. DNA of the CDR3: TGTGCCAGCACCCCAGACGGGGGGCCTGGAGAGACCCAGTACTTC.